The T cell receptor beta chain described here comes from a study of cytomegalovirus exposure and HLA in healthy donors. Use of 60 Vbeta and 13 Jbeta primers characterized the PCR. As originally analysed: Among the unique TCR beta chains that a later analysis counted, roughly 80 million in all, around 11 million were shared. TCRdb keeps only in-frame clones here, not all; method: immunoSEQ multiplex PCR. The V and J calls and clone size were taken over from that table, and D and trimming were inferred from the DNA. The sample carries 150,000 or so clones, around four fifths recorded once. The clonotype comes from a male donor in good health and CMV-seronegative. The sample was PBMCs.

CDR3 amino acids: CASRPGIGARGYTF. CDR3 coding DNA: TGTGCAAGTCGCCCAGGCATAGGGGCGCGCGGCTACACCTTC. The chain recombines TRBV12-2 with TRBJ1-2; the D call TRBD1 from the table was never checked on the DNA. TRBV12-2 is deemed a pseudogene. This CDR3 contains 14 residues.